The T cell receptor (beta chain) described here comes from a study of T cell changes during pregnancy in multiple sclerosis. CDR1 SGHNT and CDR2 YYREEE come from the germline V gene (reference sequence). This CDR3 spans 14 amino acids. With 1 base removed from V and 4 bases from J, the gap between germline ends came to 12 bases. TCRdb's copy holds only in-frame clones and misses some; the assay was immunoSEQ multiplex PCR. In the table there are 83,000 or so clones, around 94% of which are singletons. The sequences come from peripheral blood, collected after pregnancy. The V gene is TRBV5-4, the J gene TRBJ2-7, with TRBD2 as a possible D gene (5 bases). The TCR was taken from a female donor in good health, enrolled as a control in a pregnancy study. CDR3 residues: CASSLKGATYEQYF. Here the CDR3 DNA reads TGTGCCAGCAGCTTGAAGGGAGCCACATACGAGCAGTACTTC. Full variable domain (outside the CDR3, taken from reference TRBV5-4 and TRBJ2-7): ETGVTQSPTHLIKTRGQQVTLRCSSQSGHNTVSWYQQALGQGPQFIFQYYREEENGRGNFPPRFSGLQFPNYSSELNVNALELDDSALYLCASSLKGATYEQYFGPGTRLTVT.